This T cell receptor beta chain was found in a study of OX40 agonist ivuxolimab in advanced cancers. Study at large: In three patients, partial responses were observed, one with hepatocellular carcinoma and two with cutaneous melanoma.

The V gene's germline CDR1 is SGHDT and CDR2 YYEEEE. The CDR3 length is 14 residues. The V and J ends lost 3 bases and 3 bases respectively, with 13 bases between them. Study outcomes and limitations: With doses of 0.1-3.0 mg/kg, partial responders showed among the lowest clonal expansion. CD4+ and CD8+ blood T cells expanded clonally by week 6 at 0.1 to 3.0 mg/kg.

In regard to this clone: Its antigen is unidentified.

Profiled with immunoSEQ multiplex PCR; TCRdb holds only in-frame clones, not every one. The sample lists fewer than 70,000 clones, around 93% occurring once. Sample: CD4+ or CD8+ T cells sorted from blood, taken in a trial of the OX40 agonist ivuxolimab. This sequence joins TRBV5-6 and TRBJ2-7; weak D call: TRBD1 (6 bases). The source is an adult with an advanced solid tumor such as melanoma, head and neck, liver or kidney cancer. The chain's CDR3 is CASSSGQSGYEQYF. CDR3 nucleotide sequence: TGTGCCAGCAGCTCGGGACAAAGTGGCTACGAGCAGTACTTC.